Listed below are T cell receptor beta chains from one sample, sequenced in a study of blood T cell repertoires in COVID-19. The method was immunoSEQ multiplex PCR; TCRdb's version includes in-frame clones alone and lacks a portion of them. This sample carries approximately 150,000 clones, approximately 83% of them seen once, and the ten largest clones take about 1.9%. The sequencing sample was made of peripheral blood. The receptors here all came from a woman aged 80 or older with acute or convalescent COVID-19. Both conserved end residues are part of each CDR3. A D gene is named only where the DNA matches it firmly. The size entry is marked missing in some rows and otherwise reads once, few, many or a size class.

TRBV6-1	TRBJ2-7	14	NA	TRBD1	TGTGCCAGCAGTGAGCAGGGGGCCCCCTACGAGCAGTACTTC	CASSEQGAPYEQYF
TRBV6-5	TRBJ2-5	13	few	NA	TGTGCCAGCAGAGAGGCAGGGAGGGAGACCCAGTACTTC	CASREAGRETQYF
TRBV5-4	TRBJ2-1	13	NA	NA	TGTGCCAGCAGCTTTTCGGTACCGGGTGAGCAGTTCTTC	CASSFSVPGEQFF
TRBV18	TRBJ1-1	14	few	NA	TGTGCCAGCTCCCTCCGGGCAGGGTACACTGAAGCTTTCTTT	CASSLRAGYTEAFF
TRBV5-8	TRBJ2-5	9	once	NA	TGTGCCAGCCGAGAGACCCAGTACTTC	CASRETQYF
TRBV6-1	TRBJ2-7	17	once	TRBD2	TGTGCCAGCAGTGCCACGACCGGGGGAGCGGGGTTGAACGAGCAGTACTTC	CASSATTGGAGLNEQYF
TRBV5-4	TRBJ1-4	15	NA	TRBD1	TGTGCCAGCACCATGGGGGGACAGGTACCTGAAAAACTGTTTTTT	CASTMGGQVPEKLFF
TRBV6-5	TRBJ2-2	15	few	NA	TGTGCCAGCAGACGCGGAGCTTTAAACACCGGGGAGCTGTTTTTT	CASRRGALNTGELFF
TRBV29-1	TRBJ1-1	19	NA	NA	TGCAGCGTTGAAGATCATAGCCGGGACTCCCTACCCCAGAACACTGAAGCTTTCTTT	CSVEDHSRDSLPQNTEAFF
TRBV28	TRBJ1-5	17	NA	TRBD1	TGTGCCAGCAGTTCCTCGCGGACAGGGGCGTCCAATCAGCCCCAGCATTTT	CASSSSRTGASNQPQHF
TRBV18	TRBJ2-1	17	few	TRBD2	TGTGCCAGCTCACCAGGCACTAGCGGGAGTAAGACCAATGAGCAGTTCTTC	CASSPGTSGSKTNEQFF
TRBV9	TRBJ2-7	15	NA	TRBD1	TGTGCCAGCAGCGGGGGGACAGGGGAGTGCTACGAGCAGTACTTC	CASSGGTGECYEQYF
TRBV3-1/TRBV3-2	TRBJ2-3	15	NA	TRBD2	TGTGCCAGCAGCCCCCGACTAGCGGGCACAGATACGCAGTATTTT	CASSPRLAGTDTQYF
TRBV3-1/TRBV3-2	TRBJ2-1	15	NA	NA	TGTGCCAGCAGCCATGGGGGGATCTCCTACAATGAGCAGTTCTTC	CASSHGGISYNEQFF
TRBV7-2	TRBJ1-1	14	NA	NA	TGTGCCAGCAGCATCCACGGAGCAAGCACTGAAGCTTTCTTT	CASSIHGASTEAFF
TRBV2	TRBJ2-3	15	NA	TRBD1	TGTGCCAGCAGTGTCGGCGGGACAGGGGTCGATACGCAGTATTTT	CASSVGGTGVDTQYF
TRBV7-2	TRBJ1-1	14	NA	NA	TGTGCCAGCAGCGCGCGGGGGATGAACACTGAAGCTTTCTTT	CASSARGMNTEAFF
TRBV2	TRBJ1-3	16	once	TRBD1	TGTGCCAGCAGTACCACGTTGACAGGGTCAGGAAACACCATATATTTT	CASSTTLTGSGNTIYF
TRBV12-3/TRBV12-4	TRBJ2-1	13	NA	TRBD1	TGTGCCAGCAGTCCCGGGACAGGGGGCGAGCAGTTCTTC	CASSPGTGGEQFF
TRBV15	TRBJ1-2	16	NA	TRBD1	TGTGCCACCAGCCCAGAGGCACAGGGGATTAACTATGGCTACACCTTC	CATSPEAQGINYGYTF
TRBV11-2	TRBJ2-1	14	NA	TRBD2	TGTGCCAGCAGCTTAGGGACTAGCTTAAATGAGCAGTTCTTC	CASSLGTSLNEQFF
TRBV5-6	TRBJ1-1	13	NA	NA	TGTGCCAGCAGCGTGCAGGGAAACACTGAAGCTTTCTTT	CASSVQGNTEAFF
TRBV9	TRBJ2-7	15	NA	NA	TGTGCCAGCAGCCTCTTCGACATAACTTTCTACGAGCAGTACTTC	CASSLFDITFYEQYF
TRBV7-9	TRBJ2-1	15	NA	TRBD2	TGTGCCAGCAGCTTAGGGACTAGCGCGAGCAATGAGCAGTTCTTC	CASSLGTSASNEQFF
TRBV18	TRBJ2-1	13	once	NA	TGTGCCAGCTCGGTCCAACCCGCGGACTCGAAGTTCTTC	CASSVQPADSKFF
TRBV19	TRBJ1-1	14	NA	NA	TGTGCCAGTAGTGTGGGGCTATTGAACACTGAAGCTTTCTTT	CASSVGLLNTEAFF
TRBV15	TRBJ1-1	13	once	NA	TGTGCCACCAGCACCAAGCCTAACACTGAAGCTTTCTTT	CATSTKPNTEAFF
TRBV27	TRBJ2-7	16	NA	TRBD1	TGTGCCAGCAGTCGAAGGGACAGGAGAAACTCCTACGAGCAGTACTTC	CASSRRDRRNSYEQYF
TRBV4-2	TRBJ1-2	15	NA	TRBD1	TGTGCCAGCAGCCAACCAACAGGGGGCTACTTTGGCTACACCTTC	CASSQPTGGYFGYTF
TRBV7-9	TRBJ2-4	15	NA	NA	TGTGCCAGCAGTCGCAGGGCTTTTGGCAAAAACATTCAGTACTTC	CASSRRAFGKNIQYF
TRBV28	TRBJ2-1	16	NA	NA	TGTGCCAGCAGCCAAGACTTCCGTAGCGGCTACAATGAGCAGTTCTTC	CASSQDFRSGYNEQFF
TRBV27	TRBJ2-6	20	NA	NA	TGTGCCAGCAGTTTGTGGACCCAGACAGCTACCAGGTCTGGGGCCAACGTCCTGACTTTC	CASSLWTQTATRSGANVLTF
TRBV12-3/TRBV12-4	TRBJ1-1	13	NA	NA	TGTGCCAGCAGTTTTGAGCCTTACACTGAAGCTTTCTTT	CASSFEPYTEAFF
TRBV6-2/TRBV6-3	TRBJ2-7	17	NA	TRBD2	TGTGCCAGCGGTTGGGGTTTAGCGGGAGGTCTAACCTACGAGCAGTACTTC	CASGWGLAGGLTYEQYF
TRBV19	TRBJ1-5	13	NA	NA	TGTGCCAGTAGTTCCCGGGGAGGCCAGCCCCAGCATTTT	CASSSRGGQPQHF
TRBV6-6	TRBJ2-7	14	NA	TRBD2	TGTGCCAGCGGTGGGGCGGGAGCCACCTACGAGCAGTACTTC	CASGGAGATYEQYF
TRBV30	TRBJ2-1	12	NA	NA	TGTGCCTGGTCTCCAGGTGTCGATGAGCAGTTCTTC	CAWSPGVDEQFF
TRBV19	TRBJ2-1	19	NA	TRBD2	TGTGCCAGTAGTATCGGGCTAGCGGGAGACTTCGGTTCCTACAATGAGCAGTTCTTC	CASSIGLAGDFGSYNEQFF
TRBV19	TRBJ2-5	13	NA	TRBD1	TGTGCCAGTAGTCAGGGGGTCCAAGAGACCCAGTACTTC	CASSQGVQETQYF
TRBV19	TRBJ1-5	15	NA	TRBD1	TGTGCCAGTAATCTACAGGGGGCGCGGGATCAGCCCCAGCATTTT	CASNLQGARDQPQHF
TRBV19	TRBJ1-5	13	NA	NA	TGTGCCAGTACTCGGCAGGGCGATCAGCCCCAGCATTTT	CASTRQGDQPQHF
TRBV27	TRBJ2-1	16	once	TRBD1	TGTGCCAGCAGTAGCAGGACAGGGGCCTCCTACAATGAGCAGTTCTTC	CASSSRTGASYNEQFF
TRBV7-7	TRBJ2-1	13	NA	NA	TGTGCTAGCAGCTTCGCGGAGGGTCATGAGCAGTTCTTC	CASSFAEGHEQFF
TRBV7-2	TRBJ2-1	16	once	TRBD2	TGTGCCAGCAGACGGACTAGCGGGGGGGATTACAATGAGCAGTTCTTC	CASRRTSGGDYNEQFF
TRBV7-9	TRBJ1-6	14	NA	NA	TGTGCCAGCAGCTTCGGTCCAGGGATTTCACCCCTCCACTTT	CASSFGPGISPLHF
TRBV28	TRBJ1-1	15	NA	NA	TGTGCCAGCAGACCCACAGCACTCCCGAGCACTGAAGCTTTCTTT	CASRPTALPSTEAFF
TRBV30	TRBJ2-3	16	once	TRBD2	TGTGCCTGCCCCCTAAGCGGGGGGGGTAGCACAGATACGCAGTATTTT	CACPLSGGGSTDTQYF
TRBV5-4	TRBJ2-5	14	many	TRBD2	TGTGCCAGCACCAAAGCGGGAGGCTTGGAGACCCAGTACTTC	CASTKAGGLETQYF